This is a list of T cell receptor beta chains from one sample in a study of Graves' ophthalmopathy and Graves' hyperthyroidism. In TCRdb, the multiplex PCR reads were re-called with MiXCR into one record per CDR3 protein. The sample shows around 670,000 distinct CDR3 sequences, 40% of them seen only once. The sequenced sample was peripheral blood. The receptors stem from an adult man with Graves' ophthalmopathy. The CDR3 runs from the conserved cysteine through the conserved F or W. Fields, in order: J gene, clone size, V gene, CDR3 length, D gene, CDR3 protein, CDR3 DNA. A D gene is named only where the DNA matches it firmly. Where a row states a size, it is once, few, many or the class of an expanded clone; other rows omit it.

j_gene: TRBJ1-2; abundance: many; v_gene: TRBV29-1; len: 13; d_gene: .; CDR3aa: CSVDRAELYGYTF; CDR3nt: TGCAGCGTTGACAGGGCCGAACTCTATGGCTACACCTTC
j_gene: TRBJ1-5; abundance: many; v_gene: TRBV9; len: 14; d_gene: TRBD1; CDR3aa: CASSAGQGHQPQHF; CDR3nt: TGTGCCAGCAGCGCTGGACAGGGGCATCAGCCCCAGCATTTT
j_gene: TRBJ2-7; abundance: few; v_gene: TRBV2; len: 15; d_gene: TRBD2; CDR3aa: CASSVGLAGTYEQYF; CDR3nt: TGTGCCAGCAGTGTGGGACTAGCGGGGACCTACGAGCAGTACTTC
j_gene: TRBJ2-5; abundance: many; v_gene: TRBV2; len: 14; d_gene: TRBD2; CDR3aa: CASRGLAAQETQYF; CDR3nt: TGTGCCAGCAGGGGACTAGCGGCCCAAGAGACCCAGTACTTC
j_gene: TRBJ1-1; abundance: once; v_gene: TRBV2; len: 11; d_gene: .; CDR3aa: CARSGTVEAFF; CDR3nt: TGTGCCAGGTCCGGGACGGTTGAAGCTTTCTTT
j_gene: TRBJ1-1; abundance: few; v_gene: TRBV20-1; len: 16; d_gene: TRBD1; CDR3aa: CSARGGQIPGGTEAFF; CDR3nt: TGCAGTGCTAGAGGAGGACAGATCCCAGGGGGCACTGAAGCTTTCTTT
j_gene: TRBJ2-7; abundance: few; v_gene: TRBV10-3; len: 16; d_gene: TRBD2; CDR3aa: CASSYARAGGTYEQYF; CDR3nt: TGTGCCAGCAGTTACGCTCGAGCGGGGGGGACCTACGAGCAGTACTTC
j_gene: TRBJ1-6; abundance: few; v_gene: TRBV2; len: 19; d_gene: .; CDR3aa: CASSEVRGQATSYNSPLHF; CDR3nt: TGTGCCAGCAGTGAAGTGCGGGGACAAGCAACCTCCTATAATTCACCCCTCCACTTT
j_gene: TRBJ2-7; abundance: .; v_gene: TRBV10-1; len: 15; d_gene: .; CDR3aa: CASSRATGFTYEQYF; CDR3nt: TGCGCCAGCAGCCGAGCGACAGGATTTACCTACGAGCAGTACTTC
j_gene: TRBJ1-2; abundance: many; v_gene: TRBV20-1; len: 14; d_gene: TRBD1; CDR3aa: CSAKGTGDNYGYTF; CDR3nt: TGCAGTGCTAAGGGGACAGGAGATAACTATGGCTACACCTTC
j_gene: TRBJ2-7; abundance: .; v_gene: TRBV2; len: 13; d_gene: TRBD1; CDR3aa: CASSARDSYEQYF; CDR3nt: TGTGCCAGCAGTGCGAGGGACAGCTACGAGCAGTACTTC
j_gene: TRBJ1-1; abundance: .; v_gene: TRBV5-6; len: 15; d_gene: .; CDR3aa: CASSLFKLTPSAAFF; CDR3nt: TGTGCCAGCAGCTTGTTTAAGTTGACTCCGAGTGCGGCTTTCTTT
j_gene: TRBJ1-1; abundance: many; v_gene: TRBV7-9; len: 14; d_gene: TRBD1; CDR3aa: CASSSGQGNTEAFF; CDR3nt: TGTGCCAGCAGCTCGGGACAGGGGAACACTGAAGCTTTCTTT
j_gene: TRBJ2-7; abundance: few; v_gene: TRBV7-9; len: 18; d_gene: .; CDR3aa: CASSYRLVWGRSSYEQYF; CDR3nt: TGTGCCAGCAGTTACCGTTTGGTATGGGGGAGGAGCTCCTACGAGCAGTACTTC
j_gene: TRBJ2-1; abundance: few; v_gene: TRBV25-1; len: 16; d_gene: TRBD1; CDR3aa: CASSEYSGTGKGEQFF; CDR3nt: TGTGCCAGCAGTGAATATTCCGGGACAGGGAAGGGGGAGCAGTTCTTC
j_gene: TRBJ2-5; abundance: once; v_gene: TRBV9; len: 15; d_gene: TRBD2; CDR3aa: CASSVAGTTQEAQYF; CDR3nt: TGCGCCAGCAGCGTAGCTGGGACTACACAAGAGGCCCAGTACTTC
j_gene: TRBJ1-1; abundance: .; v_gene: TRBV12-3/TRBV12-4; len: 13; d_gene: .; CDR3aa: CASTPDLNTEAFF; CDR3nt: TGTGCCAGCACCCCGGACCTGAACACTGAAGCTTTCTTT
j_gene: TRBJ2-7; abundance: .; v_gene: TRBV5-1; len: 15; d_gene: TRBD2; CDR3aa: CASSFLAGRTYEQYF; CDR3nt: TGCGCCAGCAGCTTTCTAGCGGGGCGAACCTACGAGCAGTACTTC
j_gene: TRBJ2-5; abundance: few; v_gene: TRBV20-1; len: 12; d_gene: TRBD2; CDR3aa: CSARVAGETQYF; CDR3nt: TGCAGTGCTAGGGTAGCGGGAGAGACCCAGTACTTC
j_gene: TRBJ1-4; abundance: .; v_gene: TRBV2; len: 11; d_gene: .; CDR3aa: CASSVGPKLFF; CDR3nt: TGTGCCAGCAGTGTGGGACCCAAACTGTTTTTT
j_gene: TRBJ1-5; abundance: .; v_gene: TRBV19; len: 14; d_gene: .; CDR3aa: CASSIQNSNQPQHF; CDR3nt: TGTGCCAGTAGTATACAGAATAGCAATCAGCCCCAGCATTTT
j_gene: TRBJ1-6; abundance: .; v_gene: TRBV9; len: 13; d_gene: .; CDR3aa: CASSPKGFDPLHF; CDR3nt: TGTGCCAGCTCACCGAAAGGGTTTGATCCCCTCCACTTT
j_gene: TRBJ1-5; abundance: .; v_gene: TRBV24-1; len: 17; d_gene: .; CDR3aa: CASSPAGGLGSNQPQHF; CDR3nt: TGTGCCAGCAGTCCTGCGGGGGGACTGGGCTCCAATCAGCCCCAGCATTTT
j_gene: TRBJ1-5; abundance: many; v_gene: TRBV10-3; len: 14; d_gene: .; CDR3aa: CAISDSGSNQPQHF; CDR3nt: TGTGCCATCAGTGACTCGGGGAGCAATCAGCCCCAGCATTTT